This entry is about one T cell receptor beta chain. Its target is unknown. V gave up 4 bases and J gave up 2 bases; unmatched junction bases: 10. CDR3 length: 18 amino acids. The germline V gene has CDR1 SGHNT and CDR2 YYREEE (reference sequence). This sample was taken from a study of shared clonotypes between healthy human individuals. Study findings and constraints: Since donors were few, the genetic and exposure-history diversity represented was limited.

Profiling relied on immunoSEQ multiplex PCR, and the TCRdb table lists in-frame clones only, not all of them. This sample has around 550,000 clones, with around 96% found just once. The source of this sequence is a woman aged 25 to 39 in good health. The V gene is TRBV5-4, the J gene TRBJ2-7; 15 bases match TRBD2. Sequencing used naive CD4+ T cells sorted from blood. Subset here: CD45RA+ positively selected. CDR3 protein: CASSAPGTSGRRAYEQYF. DNA for the CDR3: TGTGCCAGCAGCGCCCCCGGGACTAGCGGGAGGCGGGCCTACGAGCAGTACTTC.